The rows below give T cell receptor beta chains drawn from one sample of a study of blood T cell repertoires in COVID-19. Only in-frame clones appear in the TCRdb table, and some are missing; sequencing was by immunoSEQ multiplex PCR. In the table there are about 100,000 clones, 70% to 90% of which are singletons. The sequencing sample was made of peripheral blood. The receptors were sampled from a human donor in a cohort sampled during active COVID-19. The CDR3 runs from the conserved cysteine through the conserved F or W. D genes are given only for firm matches. Clone sizes are given selectively: once, few, many, or a class where the clone is expanded.

v_call	d_call	clone_size	j_call	cdr3_aa	cdr3_nt
TRBV7-9	NA	once	TRBJ2-2	CASSRALLNTGELFF	TGTGCCAGCAGTCGAGCACTTCTAAACACCGGGGAGCTGTTTTTT
TRBV7-2	TRBD1	NA	TRBJ2-7	CASSLSRTGEGYEQYF	TGTGCCAGCAGCTTATCGAGGACAGGGGAAGGCTACGAGCAGTACTTC
TRBV5-6	TRBD1	NA	TRBJ2-3	CASSVRTGTGTDTQYF	TGTGCCAGCAGCGTGAGGACAGGGACGGGCACAGATACGCAGTATTTT
TRBV2	TRBD2	NA	TRBJ2-1	CASRREGQAVEQFF	TGTGCCAGCAGGCGGGAGGGCCAGGCTGTTGAGCAGTTCTTC
TRBV10-3	TRBD1	NA	TRBJ2-7	CAATGGIGSYEQYF	TGTGCCGCAACAGGGGGCATCGGCTCCTACGAGCAGTACTTC
TRBV6-6	TRBD2	NA	TRBJ2-7	CASSRNGLAISYEQYF	TGTGCCAGCAGTCGAAACGGACTAGCGATCTCCTACGAGCAGTACTTC
TRBV27	TRBD2	few	TRBJ2-7	CASSSPGGLADEQYF	TGTGCCAGCAGTTCCCCCGGGGGACTAGCGGACGAGCAGTACTTC
TRBV28	TRBD1	NA	TRBJ1-5	CASRGTGSGNQPQHF	TGTGCCAGCAGGGGGACAGGGAGTGGGAATCAGCCCCAGCATTTT
TRBV28	NA	once	TRBJ2-3	CASSPRGRGADTQYF	TGTGCCAGCAGCCCCCGGGGGAGGGGGGCAGATACGCAGTATTTT
TRBV11-2	NA	NA	TRBJ2-6	CASSLLAPRRNSGANVLTF	TGTGCCAGCAGCTTACTGGCACCTCGGAGGAACTCTGGGGCCAACGTCCTGACTTTC
TRBV28	TRBD2	NA	TRBJ2-3	CASSSAGTSGRATDTQYF	TGTGCCAGCAGTTCCGCGGGGACTAGCGGGAGGGCCACAGATACGCAGTATTTT
TRBV7-9	NA	NA	TRBJ1-1	CASSLAGSGTEAFF	TGTGCCAGCAGCTTAGCGGGTAGCGGCACTGAAGCTTTCTTT
TRBV7-2	NA	NA	TRBJ1-2	CASSLAGRGYGYTF	TGTGCCAGCAGCTTAGCGGGGCGGGGGTATGGCTACACCTTC
TRBV6-2/TRBV6-3	NA	NA	TRBJ2-3	CASSGGRAGWTDTQYF	TGTGCCAGCAGTGGCGGGCGAGCGGGCTGGACAGATACGCAGTATTTT
TRBV7-8	NA	NA	TRBJ2-2	CASSLTEQGGTGELFF	TGTGCCAGCAGCTTAACTGAACAGGGTGGCACCGGGGAGCTGTTTTTT
TRBV6-2/TRBV6-3	TRBD2	NA	TRBJ2-7	CASSYPRSGTYEQYF	TGTGCCAGCAGTTACCCTAGGAGCGGGACCTACGAGCAGTACTTC
TRBV7-2	TRBD2	NA	TRBJ2-5	CASSLATGGRQETQYF	TGTGCCAGCAGCTTAGCAACGGGAGGGAGGCAGGAGACCCAGTACTTC
TRBV2	NA	NA	TRBJ1-5	CASSESGYNQPQHF	TGTGCCAGCAGTGAATCAGGGTACAATCAGCCCCAGCATTTT
TRBV7-2	NA	once	TRBJ2-7	CASSLSGGAYEQYF	TGTGCCAGCAGCTTATCTGGCGGGGCCTACGAGCAGTACTTC
TRBV10-2	NA	NA	TRBJ2-1	CASSEGWEDSYNEQFF	TGCGCCAGCAGTGAGGGTTGGGAGGACTCCTACAATGAGCAGTTCTTC
TRBV28	TRBD1	NA	TRBJ2-5	CASSLSPAGGKETQYF	TGTGCCAGCAGTTTGTCCCCGGCAGGGGGCAAAGAGACCCAGTACTTC
TRBV7-8	TRBD1	NA	TRBJ2-7	CASSLLLGTGGYEQYF	TGTGCCAGCAGCTTACTTCTGGGGACAGGGGGCTACGAGCAGTACTTC
TRBV19	TRBD1	NA	TRBJ2-7	CASSDRELREQYF	TGTGCCAGTAGTGACAGGGAATTACGCGAGCAGTACTTC
TRBV7-9	TRBD2	NA	TRBJ2-1	CASKLAGVPYNEQFF	TGTGCCAGCAAACTAGCGGGAGTCCCCTACAATGAGCAGTTCTTC
TRBV27	NA	NA	TRBJ2-5	CASSLRALYQETQYF	TGTGCCAGCAGTTTGAGGGCGTTGTACCAAGAGACCCAGTACTTC
TRBV7-2	TRBD2	NA	TRBJ2-6	CASSLVPGGSGANVLTF	TGTGCCAGCAGCTTAGTCCCGGGAGGCTCTGGGGCCAACGTCCTGACTTTC
TRBV7-2	NA	NA	TRBJ2-7	CASSSGDQAPEDEQYF	TGTGCCAGCAGCTCAGGCGACCAAGCCCCCGAAGACGAGCAGTACTTC
TRBV19	TRBD2	NA	TRBJ2-1	CASSPQGLADNEQFF	TGTGCCAGTAGCCCGCAGGGACTAGCAGACAATGAGCAGTTCTTC
TRBV5-1	TRBD1	NA	TRBJ2-2	CASMPGQGRTGELFF	TGCGCCAGCATGCCAGGACAGGGGAGGACCGGGGAGCTGTTTTTT
TRBV7-8	TRBD1	NA	TRBJ2-1	CASSPRTGRRRFF	TGTGCCAGCAGCCCCAGGACAGGCCGCCGACGGTTCTTC
TRBV27	TRBD1	NA	TRBJ1-6	CASSLSIQGIGSPLHF	TGTGCCAGCAGTTTATCGATACAGGGGATCGGGTCACCCCTCCACTTT
TRBV6-4	NA	once	TRBJ1-2	CASSPERGMGYGYTF	TGTGCCAGCAGTCCAGAACGGGGGATGGGATATGGCTACACCTTC
TRBV5-4	NA	NA	TRBJ2-1	CASTGGMMTDEQFF	TGTGCCAGCACTGGGGGCATGATGACTGATGAGCAGTTCTTC
TRBV6-5	NA	NA	TRBJ1-1	CASSSEGNTEAFF	TGTGCCAGCAGTTCCGAGGGGAACACTGAAGCTTTCTTT
TRBV11-2	NA	NA	TRBJ1-4	CASSTVGVATNEKLFF	TGTGCCAGCAGCACAGTCGGGGTTGCAACTAATGAAAAACTGTTTTTT
TRBV19	TRBD2	NA	TRBJ2-7	CASRSGGGDEQYF	TGTGCCAGTAGATCCGGGGGAGGGGACGAGCAGTACTTC
TRBV4-3	TRBD2	NA	TRBJ2-1	CASSQGWTSGRVYVDNEQFF	TGCGCCAGCAGCCAAGGCTGGACTAGCGGGAGGGTTTATGTGGACAATGAGCAGTTCTTC
TRBV5-1	TRBD2	NA	TRBJ2-4	CASSPAGGGNIQYF	TGCGCCAGCAGCCCAGCGGGAGGTGGGAACATTCAGTACTTC
TRBV3-1/TRBV3-2	TRBD2	NA	TRBJ2-1	CASTPSLAGQSGDNEQFF	TGTGCCAGCACCCCTTCGCTAGCGGGCCAATCCGGTGACAATGAGCAGTTCTTC